This T cell receptor (beta chain) stems from a study of blood T cell repertoires in COVID-19. Turning to the study itself: Donors in the United States, Italy and Spain gave samples during acute or convalescent COVID-19. PBMCs, B-cell-depleted T cells, or T cells were the source of the cDNA or gDNA that made up the material.

Per the original methods: Reference gene primer amplification yielded estimated nucleated cell counts. Clones were read by immunoSEQ multiplex PCR, and TCRdb kept only the in-frame ones, dropping some. V and J calls and clone size come straight from that table; D and trimming were deduced from the DNA. The sample shows 30,000 to 40,000 clones, 88% of them seen only once. Per germline, CDR1 LGHNA and CDR2 YSLEER. V dropped 3 bases and J dropped 6 bases, with 18 bases sitting between them. The CDR3 totals 16 residues. The TCR originated in a human donor with active COVID-19. The donor label of this sample is uncertain. The gene calls are TRBV4-3 and TRBJ2-4; perhaps TRBD1 as D (5 bases). The source material was peripheral blood. The CDR3 nucleotides read TGCGCCAGCAGCCAGGCCACAGGCGCCATCATAAACATTCAGTACTTC. It yields the protein CASSQATGAIINIQYF.